The 15 T cell receptor beta chains below come from one sample, sequenced in a study of cytomegalovirus exposure and HLA in healthy donors. The assay was immunoSEQ multiplex PCR, and TCRdb's table has in-frame clones only and misses some. Among under 95,000 clones, 94% were seen once, and the ten largest hold 3% to 4%. Sequencing used PBMCs. These receptors were obtained from a woman under 30 in good health and CMV-seropositive.

J is TRBJ2-1 and V is TRBV6-1, with 12 bases lining up with TRBD2. The CDR3 has 18 residues. In germline, CDR1 is MNHNS, CDR2 SASEGT. V was pared by 4 bases and J by 0 bases, with 7 bases of the junction left unmatched. The CDR3 DNA reads as TGTGCCAGCAGTGGCACGGGACTAGCGGGCAGCTCCTACAATGAGCAGTTCTTC. Protein sequence: CASSGTGLAGSSYNEQFF.

This chain connects TRBV11-3 to TRBJ2-7, with 7 bases identical to TRBD1. The CDR3 has 13 amino acids. Germline CDR1 SGHNT, CDR2 YENEEA. V lost 5 bases, J lost 0 bases, and 1 base stayed unmatched. For the CDR3, the DNA is TGTGCCAGCAGCCGGGACAGCTCCTACGAGCAGTACTTC. Amino acids: CASSRDSSYEQYF.

Concerning this clone itself: The same CDR3 is also encoded by other DNA sequences in this sample. The chain combines TRBV6-5 with TRBJ1-2; D is uncertain. Germline V gene data show CDR1 as MNHEY and CDR2 as SVGAGI. The CDR3 has 14 residues. With 0 bases removed from V and 4 bases from J, the gap between germline ends came to 9 bases. The CDR3 reads CASSYSPGIYGYTF. The CDR3 nucleotides are TGTGCCAGCAGTTACTCCCCAGGCATCTATGGCTACACCTTC.

The chain couples TRBV11-2 to TRBJ2-5; 9 bases are shared with TRBD1. Germline V gene sequence: CDR1 SGHAT, CDR2 FQNNGV. V was clipped by 5 bases and J by 5 bases; unmatched bases: 12. The CDR3 length is 16 residues. The CDR3 nucleotides are TGTGCCAGCAGCCCCCCCGGGACAGGGATATCGGAGACCCAGTACTTC. It encodes CASSPPGTGISETQYF.

V usage is TRBV25-1 and J usage is TRBJ2-3; D call uncertain. V was pared by 3 bases and J by 5 bases, with 3 bases between. CDR3 length equals 11 residues. CDR1 is MGHDK, CDR2 SYGVNS, per germline. CDR3 DNA: TGTGCCAGCAGTGACGTAGATACGCAGTATTTT. Its translation: CASSDVDTQYF.

This clone has a single count. The chain carries TRBV11-3 and TRBJ2-1; a weak D match, TRBD2 (5 bases). The germline V and J ends were trimmed by 0 bases and 8 bases, with 14 bases remaining between them. Looked up from germline, CDR1 is SGHNT and CDR2 is YENEEA. This CDR3 spans 15 amino acids. Here the CDR3 DNA reads TGTGCCAGCAGCTTAGAAAGCGGTAGCCACGATGAGCAGTTCTTC. Translating gives CASSLESGSHDEQFF.

The V and J genes are TRBV6-1 and TRBJ2-1; 8 nucleotides line up with TRBD1. The V gene end was trimmed by 1 base and the J gene end by 3 bases; junction bases not matched to a gene: 8. This CDR3 is built from 17 residues. Germline assignment: CDR1 MNHNS and CDR2 SASEGT. The CDR3 loop reads CASSEERTGTDYNEQFF. CDR3 nucleotide sequence: TGTGCCAGCAGTGAAGAAAGGACAGGGACGGACTACAATGAGCAGTTCTTC.

The V and J genes are TRBV30 and TRBJ1-4; a possible D gene is TRBD1 (5 bases). Germline V gene lookup returns CDR1 GTSNPN and CDR2 SVGIG (reference sequence). The CDR3 runs to 15 residues. V lost 7 bases, J lost 5 bases, and 20 bases lay in between. The CDR3 is CASNRGRVINEKLFF. DNA of the CDR3: TGTGCCTCCAATAGGGGCAGGGTGATAAATGAAAAACTGTTTTTT.

This chain joins TRBV19 and TRBJ1-4, with 9 nucleotides matching TRBD1. The CDR3 is 16 amino acids. J was trimmed by 6 bases and V by 6 bases; bases with no gene match: 11. Germline V gene lookup returns CDR1 LNHDA and CDR2 SQIVND (reference sequence). In nucleotides, the CDR3 is TGTGCCAGTAGCAAGATAGGGGGACAGGGCGATGAAAAACTGTTTTTT. The encoded protein is CASSKIGGQGDEKLFF.

J is TRBJ1-1 and V is TRBV9; D unclear. This CDR3 has 14 residues. Between the trimmed V and J ends, which lost 3 bases and 2 bases, there was a span of 11 bases. Per germline, CDR1 SGDLS and CDR2 YYNGEE. The CDR3 DNA reads TGTGCCAGCAGCGGACACGGATTCAACACTGAAGCTTTCTTT. As protein: CASSGHGFNTEAFF. Based on the CDR3 plus reference TRBV9 and TRBJ1-1, the full variable domain is DSGVTQTPKHLITATGQRVTLRCSPRSGDLSVYWYQQSLDQGLQFLIQYYNGEERAKGNILERFSAQQFPDLHSELNLSSLELGDSALYFCASSGHGFNTEAFFGQGTRLTVV.

V gene TRBV5-1 combines with J gene TRBJ1-2, with a tentative D call TRBD1 (5 bases). The CDR3 extends over 16 amino acids. Trimming pared 4 bases from V and 1 base from J, leaving 17 bases between. CDR1 SGHRS and CDR2 YFSETQ come from the germline V gene. The CDR3 DNA is TGCGCCAGCAGCGCGGCCGGGGGAGCCCTTAACTATGGCTACACCTTC. This codes for CASSAAGGALNYGYTF.

This clone came up a few times. The chain uses TRBV11-2 and TRBJ2-7; TRBD2 matches 11 bases. Germline V lookup: CDR1 SGHAT, CDR2 FQNNGV. The CDR3 consists of 17 residues. J gave up 3 bases and V 6 bases, and 13 bases lay outside the gene matches. DNA of the CDR3: TGTGCCAGCAGTCCCCCTGTCTTAGCGGGGGGGATCTACGAGCAGTACTTC. It codes for CASSPPVLAGGIYEQYF.

The chain carries TRBV4-1 and TRBJ2-3; a weak D match, TRBD2 (6 bases). This CDR3 region has 14 residues. Germline values: CDR1 MGHRA, CDR2 YSYEKL. The ends were cut back, 2 bases at V and 7 bases at J, with 13 bases in the middle. The CDR3 protein is CASSQPLRGYTQYF. Here the CDR3 DNA reads TGCGCCAGCAGCCAACCGCTTCGGGGGTATACGCAGTATTTT.

J is TRBJ2-1 and V is TRBV7-2; 12 nucleotides agree with TRBD2. Losses at the gene ends were 7 bases for V and 10 bases for J; bases not matched to a gene: 5. Germline V gene data show CDR1 as SGHTA and CDR2 as FQGNSA. The CDR3 is 13 amino acids. The CDR3 sequence: CASTLAGGGEQFF. CDR3 DNA: TGTGCCAGCACCCTAGCGGGAGGGGGGGAGCAGTTCTTC.

CDR3 coding DNA: TGTGCCAGCAGCTTAGGGGGGCGCAGGAGGACTGAAGCTTTCTTT. Amino acid sequence: CASSLGGRRRTEAFF. The genes are TRBV11-2 and TRBJ1-1, with D tentatively TRBD1 (6 bases). V was cut by 1 base and J by 5 bases, with 14 bases left in between. Per germline, CDR1 SGHAT and CDR2 FQNNGV. The CDR3 is 15 residues long.